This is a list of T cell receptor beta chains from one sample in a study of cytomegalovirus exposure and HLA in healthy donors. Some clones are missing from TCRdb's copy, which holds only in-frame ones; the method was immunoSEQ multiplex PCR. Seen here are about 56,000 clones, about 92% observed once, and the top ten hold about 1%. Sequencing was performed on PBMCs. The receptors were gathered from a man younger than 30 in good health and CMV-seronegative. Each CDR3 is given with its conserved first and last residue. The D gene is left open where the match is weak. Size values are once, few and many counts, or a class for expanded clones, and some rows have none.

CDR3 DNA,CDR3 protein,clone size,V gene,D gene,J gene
TGTGCCAGCAGACCATCCTTGGCGGGAGCACGCGAGACCCAGTACTTC,CASRPSLAGARETQYF,-,TRBV27,TRBD2,TRBJ2-5
TGTGCCAGCAGCTTCTCACTAGCGGGAGAGGCCGAGACCCAGTACTTC,CASSFSLAGEAETQYF,-,TRBV7-2,TRBD2,TRBJ2-5
TGTGCCAGCAGCTGGGGGGACAGCCGGGAGACCCAGTACTTC,CASSWGDSRETQYF,-,TRBV5-6,-,TRBJ2-5
TGTGCCAGCAGTTTAAGGGCTAGCGGGAGTTACGAGCAGTACTTC,CASSLRASGSYEQYF,once,TRBV27,TRBD2,TRBJ2-7
TGTGCCACCAGCAGAGGGACTAACTCGGGGGAGCAGTACTTC,CATSRGTNSGEQYF,-,TRBV15,-,TRBJ2-7
TGTGCCAGTAGTTCCCCGGGACTAGTTTCTCGAGAGCAGTTCTTC,CASSSPGLVSREQFF,-,TRBV19,TRBD2,TRBJ2-1
TGTGCCAGCAGCTTCGTAGCGGGGGGAGCTACGCAGTATTTT,CASSFVAGGATQYF,-,TRBV27,TRBD2,TRBJ2-3
TGTGCCAGCAGTGATCTGGGGACAGGCTCTTTTGATACGCAGTATTTT,CASSDLGTGSFDTQYF,-,TRBV25-1,TRBD1,TRBJ2-3
TGTGCCAGCAGCCCCGGGATTGGTGCGGCTTTCTTT,CASSPGIGAAFF,-,TRBV7-6,-,TRBJ1-1
TGTGCTAGCACCCCGTCTACTAGCGGGAGTAGTGTGAACACCGGGGAGCTGTTTTTT,CASTPSTSGSSVNTGELFF,-,TRBV7-7,TRBD2,TRBJ2-2
TGTGCCAGCAGCGCCGGACTAGAAGAGACCCAGTACTTC,CASSAGLEETQYF,-,TRBV9,TRBD2,TRBJ2-5
TGTGCCAGCAGTTACGGTAGACAAGAGACCCAGTACTTC,CASSYGRQETQYF,-,TRBV6-5,-,TRBJ2-5
TGTGCCAGCAGCTTAGTCGGCGGGACGATTGAGCAGTACTTC,CASSLVGGTIEQYF,-,TRBV7-2,-,TRBJ2-7
TGTGCCAGCAGCTCAGGACTGAACTACGAGCAGTACTTC,CASSSGLNYEQYF,few,TRBV5-6,-,TRBJ2-7
TGTGCCAGCAGCCCCCGGGACAGGCTACGAGGCTATGGCTACACCTTC,CASSPRDRLRGYGYTF,-,TRBV5-4,TRBD1,TRBJ1-2
TGTGCCAGCAGCCGCACTAGCGGGCCCTACGAGCAGTACTTC,CASSRTSGPYEQYF,-,TRBV7-2,TRBD2,TRBJ2-7
TGTGCCAGCAGCTCCGCTAGCGGGAGCGCCTACAATGAGCAGTTCTTC,CASSSASGSAYNEQFF,-,TRBV5-4,TRBD2,TRBJ2-1
TGTGCCAGCAGTTTATTGACAGTGAGGAACACCATATATTTT,CASSLLTVRNTIYF,-,TRBV28,-,TRBJ1-3
TGCGCCAGCAGTGGAACCAGGGGCCAAGAGACCCAGTACTTC,CASSGTRGQETQYF,-,TRBV10-2,-,TRBJ2-5
TGTGCCAGCACCAACGGTGGTAATAATGAAAAACTGTTTTTT,CASTNGGNNEKLFF,-,TRBV6-6,-,TRBJ1-4
TGTGCCAGTAGCCCGACTAGCTACAATGAGCAGTTCTTC,CASSPTSYNEQFF,-,TRBV19,-,TRBJ2-1
TGTGCCAGCAGGCGGGGGGGCGGGACGGAGGAGACCCAGTACTTC,CASRRGGGTEETQYF,-,TRBV28,TRBD2,TRBJ2-5
TGTGCCAGCAGCTTGTCGGGTCCTTCAGAGACCCAGTACTTC,CASSLSGPSETQYF,-,TRBV5-4,-,TRBJ2-5
TGTGCCAGCAGCCCGACCGGGACAGGGTACGGGGAGCTGTTTTTT,CASSPTGTGYGELFF,-,TRBV7-2,TRBD1,TRBJ2-2
TGTGCCAGCTCATCAGAGGGGGTGAGGACTGAAGCTTTCTTT,CASSSEGVRTEAFF,-,TRBV18,-,TRBJ1-1
TGTGCCACCAGCGCCTCCGGGACAGGGGGCCAAGGCGGGCCTCACGAGCAGTACTTC,CATSASGTGGQGGPHEQYF,-,TRBV15,TRBD1,TRBJ2-7
TGTGCCAGCAGCCCCTTTACTAGCGGGCACCTCAATGAGCAGTTCTTC,CASSPFTSGHLNEQFF,-,TRBV14,TRBD2,TRBJ2-1
TGTGCCAGCAGCTTCGATAGCGGGACCTTTCTCTCTGAGCAGTTCTTC,CASSFDSGTFLSEQFF,-,TRBV7-2,TRBD2,TRBJ2-1
TGTGCCAGCTCACCACGTAGAGCTGACAATGAGCAGTTCTTC,CASSPRRADNEQFF,-,TRBV18,-,TRBJ2-1
TGTGCCAGCAGCCCGCGGGGGACACTCAACACTGAAGCTTTCTTT,CASSPRGTLNTEAFF,-,TRBV7-2,-,TRBJ1-1
TGTGCCAGCAGTGAACAGGGGGCTCAGAACACTGAAGCTTTCTTT,CASSEQGAQNTEAFF,-,TRBV28,TRBD1,TRBJ1-1
TGTGCCAGCAGCTACACAGGATTTTACAACACCGGGGAGCTGTTTTTT,CASSYTGFYNTGELFF,-,TRBV5-4,-,TRBJ2-2
TGTGCCAGCAGTTTCTGCGAACCGCATGGGGCAAACTGCGGCTACACCTTC,CASSFCEPHGANCGYTF,-,TRBV28,-,TRBJ1-2
TGTGCCAGCACGGGACTAGCGGGAGTCGAGCAGTACTTC,CASTGLAGVEQYF,-,TRBV2,TRBD2,TRBJ2-7
TGCGCCAGCAGCCAAGTCCGCAATGACAGACGCAATGAGCAGTTCTTC,CASSQVRNDRRNEQFF,-,TRBV4-1,-,TRBJ2-1
TGTGCCAGCAGCGTGGGCCTTGGGGCGTCTCCTGAAGCTTTCTTT,CASSVGLGASPEAFF,-,TRBV9,-,TRBJ1-1
TGTGCCAGCAGCTTGAAAGGGGATCAGCCCCAGCATTTT,CASSLKGDQPQHF,few,TRBV5-5,-,TRBJ1-5
TGTGCCAGCAGTGAAGGGACAGGGGCCCAGCCCCAGCATTTT,CASSEGTGAQPQHF,-,TRBV6-1,TRBD1,TRBJ1-5
TGTGCCAGCAGTGGATGGGACAGTAGCTCTGGGGCCAACGTCCTGACTTTC,CASSGWDSSSGANVLTF,-,TRBV25-1,TRBD1,TRBJ2-6
TGCAGCCTCGGAGGACTAGCGGGGAATGAGCAGTTCTTC,CSLGGLAGNEQFF,-,TRBV29-1,TRBD2,TRBJ2-1
TGTGCCAGCACTAAGGTCAGGACAGGGGAGACCCAGTACTTC,CASTKVRTGETQYF,-,TRBV6-6,TRBD1,TRBJ2-5
TGCGCCAGCAGCTTGGATCTCGCCTACAATGAGCAGTTCTTC,CASSLDLAYNEQFF,once,TRBV5-1,-,TRBJ2-1
TGTGCCAGCAGCTTGGTTCCGGGACTAGGCACCAAAAACATTCAGTACTTC,CASSLVPGLGTKNIQYF,-,TRBV28,TRBD2,TRBJ2-4
TGTGCCAGCAGCTTGGAGGGACAGGGGCGCGAGCAGTACTTC,CASSLEGQGREQYF,-,TRBV5-4,TRBD1,TRBJ2-7
TGTGCCAGCAGGCGGCGGGAGGGCCCAGAGACCCAGTACTTC,CASRRREGPETQYF,once,TRBV2,TRBD2,TRBJ2-5
TGTGCCAGCAGTTTGGTGACTAGCGGGAGGTCCAACGAGCAGTACTTC,CASSLVTSGRSNEQYF,-,TRBV28,TRBD2,TRBJ2-7
TGTGCCAGCAGCCGGACTAGCGGTACCTACGAGCAGTACTTC,CASSRTSGTYEQYF,-,TRBV27,TRBD2,TRBJ2-7
TGTGCCAGCACTTTCCCGGGGGGGGAGCTGTTTTTT,CASTFPGGELFF,-,TRBV28,-,TRBJ2-2
TGTGCCAGCAAGACTAGCGGGAGTTCCGAGCAGTACTTC,CASKTSGSSEQYF,-,TRBV10-3,TRBD2,TRBJ2-7
TGTGCCAGCAGCATCTACGGGACAGGAGGTGAAAAACTGTTTTTT,CASSIYGTGGEKLFF,-,TRBV7-2,TRBD1,TRBJ1-4
TGTGCCAGCAGCGTAGATAGCCAAGCGTACCAAGAGACCCAGTACTTC,CASSVDSQAYQETQYF,-,TRBV9,-,TRBJ2-5
TGTGCCAGCAGCTGGATGGACAGGGGCGCTGAAGCTTTCTTT,CASSWMDRGAEAFF,-,TRBV5-4,TRBD1,TRBJ1-1
TGTGCCAGCAGTGACAGTTACCGCTCCTACAATGAGCAGTTCTTC,CASSDSYRSYNEQFF,-,TRBV2,-,TRBJ2-1